This T cell receptor (beta chain) was found in a study of cytotoxic CD8 clonotypes in ibrutinib-treated CLL. About the research overall: Among the patients, some eleven presented as relapsed/refractory and 15 as treatment-naive; about 17 showed unmutated IGHV.

TCRdb's table, derived via immunoSEQ multiplex PCR, lists solely in-frame clones and lacks some. The top ten clones hold 5.6% of a sample with about 270,000 clones, roughly three quarters of them seen once. CDR3 size: 15 residues. CDR1 is SGHTA, CDR2 FQGTGA, per germline. The V and J ends lost 1 base and 4 bases respectively, with 13 bases between them. The specimen comprised PBMCs, sampled at disease progression, from a patient treated with ibrutinib. This receptor was obtained from a human donor with chronic lymphocytic leukemia. V usage is TRBV7-3 and J usage is TRBJ1-2, with D perhaps matching TRBD1 (5 bases). CDR3 protein: CASSLKGAQSYGYTF. CDR3 in DNA: TGTGCCAGCAGCTTAAAAGGGGCGCAAAGCTATGGCTACACCTTC.